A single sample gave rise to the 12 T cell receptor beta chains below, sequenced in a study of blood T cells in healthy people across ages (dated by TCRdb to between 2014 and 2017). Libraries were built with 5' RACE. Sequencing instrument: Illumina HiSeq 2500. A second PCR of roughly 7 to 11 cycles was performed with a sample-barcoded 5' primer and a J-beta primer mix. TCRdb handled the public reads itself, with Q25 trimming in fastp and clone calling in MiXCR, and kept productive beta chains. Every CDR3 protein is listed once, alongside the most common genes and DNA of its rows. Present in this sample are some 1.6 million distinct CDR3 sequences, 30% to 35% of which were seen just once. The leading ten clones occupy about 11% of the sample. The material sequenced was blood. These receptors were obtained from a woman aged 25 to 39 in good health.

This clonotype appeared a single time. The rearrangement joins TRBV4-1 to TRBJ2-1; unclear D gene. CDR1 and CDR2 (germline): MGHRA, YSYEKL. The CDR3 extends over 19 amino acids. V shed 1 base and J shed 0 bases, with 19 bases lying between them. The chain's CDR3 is CASSQAPAPQASSYNEQFF. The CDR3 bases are TGCGCCAGCAGCCAAGCCCCCGCCCCGCAGGCGAGCTCCTACAATGAGCAGTTCTTC.

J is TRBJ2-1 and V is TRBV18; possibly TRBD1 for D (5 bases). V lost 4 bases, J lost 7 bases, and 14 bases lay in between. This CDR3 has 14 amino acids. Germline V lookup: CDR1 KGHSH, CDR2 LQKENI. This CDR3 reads CASSRQGLGNEQFF. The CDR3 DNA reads TGTGCCAGCTCACGCCAGGGCTTAGGTAATGAGCAGTTCTTC.

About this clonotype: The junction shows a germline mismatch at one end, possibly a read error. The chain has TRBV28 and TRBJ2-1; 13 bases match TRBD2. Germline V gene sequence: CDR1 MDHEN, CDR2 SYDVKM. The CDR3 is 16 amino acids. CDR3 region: CVSSSPTSGGYNEQFF. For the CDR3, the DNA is TGTGTCAGCAGTTCCCCGACTAGCGGGGGGTACAATGAGCAGTTCTTC. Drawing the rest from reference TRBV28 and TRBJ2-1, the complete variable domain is DVKVTQSSRYLVKRTGEKVFLECVQDMDHENMFWYRQDPGLGLRLIYFSYDVKMKEKGDIPEGYSVSREKKERFSLILESASTNQTSMYLCVSSSPTSGGYNEQFFGPGTRLTVL.

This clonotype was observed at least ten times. Here the CDR3 DNA reads TGCGCCAGCAGCTTCAATAGTGGCTATGGCTACACCTTC. It yields the protein CASSFNSGYGYTF. The chain carries TRBV5-1 and TRBJ1-2; D not certain. There are 13 residues in the CDR3. From germline, CDR1 is SGHRS and CDR2 YFSETQ. V lost 2 bases and J lost 4, with 9 bases in between. Full variable domain (rest looked up from reference TRBV5-1 and TRBJ1-2): KAGVTQTPRYLIKTRGQQVTLSCSPISGHRSVSWYQQTPGQGLQFLFEYFSETQRNKGNFPGRFSGRQFSNSRSEMNVSTLELGDSALYLCASSFNSGYGYTFGSGTRLTVV.

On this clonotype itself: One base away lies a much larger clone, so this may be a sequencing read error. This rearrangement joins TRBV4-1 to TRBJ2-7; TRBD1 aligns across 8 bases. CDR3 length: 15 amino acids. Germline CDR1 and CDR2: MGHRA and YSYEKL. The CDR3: CTSSQLRRGLYEQYF. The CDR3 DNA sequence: TGCACCAGCAGCCAACTTCGCAGGGGGCTCTACGAGCAGTACTTC.

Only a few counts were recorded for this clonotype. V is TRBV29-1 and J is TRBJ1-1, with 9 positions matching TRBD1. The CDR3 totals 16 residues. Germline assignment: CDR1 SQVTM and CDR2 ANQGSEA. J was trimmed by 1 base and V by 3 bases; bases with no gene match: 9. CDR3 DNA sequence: TGCAGCGTTGAGGGGGTCCGGGGACAGGGGAACACTGAAGCTTTCTTT. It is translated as CSVEGVRGQGNTEAFF.

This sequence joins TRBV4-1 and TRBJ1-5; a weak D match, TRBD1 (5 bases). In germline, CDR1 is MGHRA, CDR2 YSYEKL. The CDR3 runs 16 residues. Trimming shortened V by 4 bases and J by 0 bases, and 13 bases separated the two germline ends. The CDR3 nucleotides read TGCGCCAGCAGCCCACGGGACGGTTATAGCAATCAGCCCCAGCATTTT. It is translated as CASSPRDGYSNQPQHF.

The CDR3 bases are TGCAGTGCTGAGGGGACCATTAACTCCTATAATTCACCCCTCCACTTT. Translation: CSAEGTINSYNSPLHF. The chain joins TRBV20-1 to TRBJ1-6; maybe TRBD1 (5 bases). V was pared by 5 bases and J by 0 bases, with 14 bases between. Germline V CDR1 and CDR2: DFQATT, SNEGSKA (reference sequence). CDR3 size: 16 residues.

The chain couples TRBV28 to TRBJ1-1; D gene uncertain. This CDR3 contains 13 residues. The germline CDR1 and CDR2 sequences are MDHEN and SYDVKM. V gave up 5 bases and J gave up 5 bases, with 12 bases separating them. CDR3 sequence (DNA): TGTGCCAGCAGTATTCGGGGAGGAACTGAAGCTTTCTTT. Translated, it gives CASSIRGGTEAFF. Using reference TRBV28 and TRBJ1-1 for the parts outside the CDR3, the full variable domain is DVKVTQSSRYLVKRTGEKVFLECVQDMDHENMFWYRQDPGLGLRLIYFSYDVKMKEKGDIPEGYSVSREKKERFSLILESASTNQTSMYLCASSIRGGTEAFFGQGTRLTVV.

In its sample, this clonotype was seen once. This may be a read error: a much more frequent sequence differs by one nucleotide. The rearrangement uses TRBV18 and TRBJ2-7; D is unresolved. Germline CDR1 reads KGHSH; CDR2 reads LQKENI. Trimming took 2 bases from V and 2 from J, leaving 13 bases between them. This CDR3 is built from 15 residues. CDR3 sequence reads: CASSPRSGSPYEQYF. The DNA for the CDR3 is TGTGCCAGCTCACCAAGGTCAGGTTCCCCCTACGAGCAGTACTTC.

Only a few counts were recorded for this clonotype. CDR3 bases: TGTGCCAGCAGCTCCCGGGGGAATGGAGGGGAGCAGTTCTTC. The encoded protein is CASSSRGNGGEQFF. The chain is built from TRBV7-9 and TRBJ2-1, with a possible D match to TRBD2 (6 bases). The CDR3 sequence is 14 residues long. Germline CDR1 reads SEHNR; CDR2 reads FQNEAQ (reference sequence). V gave up 4 bases and J gave up 10 bases, with 17 bases separating them.

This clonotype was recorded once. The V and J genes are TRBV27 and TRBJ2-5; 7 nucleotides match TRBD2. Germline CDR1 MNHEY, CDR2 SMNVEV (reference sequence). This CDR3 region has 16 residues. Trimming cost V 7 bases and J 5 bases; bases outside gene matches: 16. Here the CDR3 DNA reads TGTGCCAGCAAGATAGTGGGGGGGTTTTTCCAGGAGACCCAGTACTTC. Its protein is CASKIVGGFFQETQYF.